The 19 T cell receptor beta chains given below trace back to one sample, sequenced in a study of CD8 T cells in ankylosing spondylitis. TCRdb called the 5' RACE reads again in MiXCR, with one record for every CDR3 protein. Among about 42,000 distinct CDR3 sequences listed, 4% were seen once. Sequencing was carried out using blood, either unsorted or a sorted T cell fraction (not recorded which). These receptors were taken from a female donor with ankylosing spondylitis or in good health (not recorded which).

V usage is TRBV9 and J usage is TRBJ1-1; maybe TRBD1 (6 bases). CDR1 is SGDLS and CDR2 is YYNGEE in the germline V gene. This CDR3 region has 18 residues. V was cut by 0 bases and J by 5 bases, with 23 bases left in between. The CDR3 spells CASSVVKTGVQGETEAFF. The CDR3 DNA reads TGTGCCAGCAGCGTAGTCAAGACGGGAGTACAGGGAGAAACTGAAGCTTTCTTT.

This clonotype was found many times. The rearrangement links TRBV9 to TRBJ2-1; 9 bases agree with TRBD2. Trimming cost V 4 bases and J 4 bases; bases outside gene matches: 6. CDR3 size: 15 residues. Germline V gene data show CDR1 as SGDLS and CDR2 as YYNGEE. CDR3 sequence: CASSHQAGGYNEQFF. CDR3 in DNA: TGTGCCAGCAGCCACCAGGCGGGGGGGTACAATGAGCAGTTCTTC.

This clonotype was detected ten times or more. V is TRBV9 and J is TRBJ2-5, with 9 bases aligning to TRBD2. This CDR3 region has 14 residues. V was pared by 4 bases and J by 2 bases, with 3 bases of the junction left unmatched. Germline assignment: CDR1 SGDLS and CDR2 YYNGEE. The CDR3 loop is CASSTRGGQETQYF. In nucleotides, the CDR3 is TGTGCCAGCAGCACGCGGGGGGGGCAAGAGACCCAGTACTTC. The variable domain in full, with the rest retrieved from reference TRBV9 and TRBJ2-5, is DSGVTQTPKHLITATGQRVTLRCSPRSGDLSVYWYQQSLDQGLQFLIQYYNGEERAKGNILERFSAQQFPDLHSELNLSSLELGDSALYFCASSTRGGQETQYFGPGTRLLVL.

This clonotype has ten or more counts. The chain uses TRBV9 and TRBJ1-4; 9 positions agree with TRBD1. V lost 3 bases, J lost 7 bases, and 7 bases stayed unmatched. The CDR3 runs 15 residues. Germline V lookup: CDR1 SGDLS, CDR2 YYNGEE. In nucleotides, the CDR3 is TGTGCCAGCAGCGACCCCGGGACAGGGCGTGAAAAACTGTTTTTT. It encodes CASSDPGTGREKLFF. Combining the CDR3 with reference TRBV9 and TRBJ1-4 gives the whole variable domain DSGVTQTPKHLITATGQRVTLRCSPRSGDLSVYWYQQSLDQGLQFLIQYYNGEERAKGNILERFSAQQFPDLHSELNLSSLELGDSALYFCASSDPGTGREKLFFGSGTQLSVL.

This clonotype was observed at least ten times. The gene calls are TRBV9 and TRBJ2-3; no reliable D call. Germline loops: CDR1 SGDLS, CDR2 YYNGEE. Trimming removed 0 bases at V and 2 bases at J, with 7 bases between. This CDR3 comprises 14 residues. As DNA, the CDR3 is TGTGCCAGCAGCGTAGGTCGCCACACAGATACGCAGTATTTT. It codes for CASSVGRHTDTQYF.

This clonotype was detected many times. The V call is TRBV9, the J call TRBJ2-4; D not certain. The germline V gene encodes CDR1 SGDLS and CDR2 YYNGEE. There are 15 residues in the CDR3. V lost 3 bases, J lost 6 bases, and 16 bases lay in between. In nucleotides, the CDR3 is TGTGCCAGCAGCGGCGGCTCAGGTGAAATAAACATTCAGTACTTC. This encodes CASSGGSGEINIQYF.

This clonotype was recorded many times. The chain has TRBV9 and TRBJ1-1; D remains ambiguous. Trimming took off 4 bases at V and 1 base at J, with 8 bases between the two ends. The germline V gene has CDR1 SGDLS and CDR2 YYNGEE. The CDR3 is made up of 13 amino acids. CDR3 sequence: CASSRTENTEAFF. CDR3 sequence (DNA): TGTGCCAGCAGCCGGACCGAGAACACTGAAGCTTTCTTT. Full variable domain (missing parts from reference TRBV9 and TRBJ1-1): DSGVTQTPKHLITATGQRVTLRCSPRSGDLSVYWYQQSLDQGLQFLIQYYNGEERAKGNILERFSAQQFPDLHSELNLSSLELGDSALYFCASSRTENTEAFFGQGTRLTVV.

This clonotype has at least ten counts. The chain carries TRBV9 and TRBJ2-5, with D perhaps matching TRBD1 (6 bases). The V and J ends lost 4 bases and 0 bases respectively, with 10 bases between them. CDR1 and CDR2 (germline): SGDLS, YYNGEE. The CDR3 covers 14 residues. The CDR3 sequence is CASSPRTDQETQYF. The DNA of the CDR3 is TGTGCCAGCAGCCCCCGGACAGACCAAGAGACCCAGTACTTC.

This clonotype has ten or more counts. CDR3: CASSAHRGEYEQYF. CDR3 sequence (DNA): TGTGCCAGCAGCGCCCATAGAGGGGAGTACGAGCAGTACTTC. V usage is TRBV9 and J usage is TRBJ2-7; D might be TRBD1 or TRBD2, each matching 5 bases. CDR3 length: 14 amino acids. Germline values: CDR1 SGDLS, CDR2 YYNGEE. Trimming took 3 bases from V and 4 from J, leaving 14 bases between them.

At least ten counts were recorded for this clonotype. In DNA, the CDR3 is TGTGCCAGCAGCTTCGACAGGGGTGACTACAATGAGCAGTTCTTC. This encodes CASSFDRGDYNEQFF. The J gene is TRBJ2-1, the V gene TRBV9; 8 nucleotides line up with TRBD1. J gave up 3 bases and V 4 bases, and 6 bases lay outside the gene matches. Germline V gives CDR1 SGDLS, CDR2 YYNGEE. CDR3 size: 15 residues.

This clonotype was recorded many times. The chain uses TRBV9 and TRBJ1-5; D may be TRBD1 (5 bases). Germline loops: CDR1 SGDLS, CDR2 YYNGEE. The CDR3 length is 13 residues. V shed 0 bases and J shed 7 bases, with 8 bases lying between them. Here the CDR3 reads CASSVGGEQPQHF. As DNA, the CDR3 is TGTGCCAGCAGCGTAGGGGGGGAACAGCCCCAGCATTTT.

This clonotype was picked up many times. CDR3 in amino acids: CASSPRFRDYGYTF. DNA for the CDR3: TGTGCCAGCAGCCCCCGATTTAGGGACTATGGCTACACCTTC. The V gene is TRBV9, the J gene TRBJ1-2; D gene unclear. Trimming pared 4 bases from V and 3 bases from J, leaving 13 bases between. Per germline, CDR1 SGDLS and CDR2 YYNGEE. The CDR3 consists of 14 residues.

This clonotype was counted at least ten times. The chain couples TRBV9 to TRBJ2-3; 7 bases line up with TRBD1. The germline gives CDR1 SGDLS, CDR2 YYNGEE. The CDR3 covers 14 residues. V trimming: 7 bases; J trimming: 0 bases; junction bases outside the gene matches: 5. CDR3 DNA sequence: TGTGCCAGCGAGGGGGACAGTAGCACAGATACGCAGTATTTT. The encoded protein is CASEGDSSTDTQYF.

This clonotype was counted ten times or more. The chain couples TRBV9 to TRBJ2-3, with a weak D call TRBD1 (6 bases). The CDR3 covers 16 residues. Germline CDR1 and CDR2: SGDLS and YYNGEE. Trimming removed 0 bases from V and 3 bases from J, with 14 bases in between. The CDR3, as DNA: TGTGCCAGCAGCGTAGGAAAAGGGGGTAGGACAGATACGCAGTATTTT. It specifies CASSVGKGGRTDTQYF.

This clonotype occurred many times. The chain joins TRBV9 to TRBJ1-2; D not resolved. Germline V gene lookup returns CDR1 SGDLS and CDR2 YYNGEE. Trimming removed 2 bases at V and 4 bases at J, with 9 bases between. CDR3 size: 13 residues. The CDR3 DNA is TGTGCCAGCAGCGTGGCTGTCGGCTATGGCTACACCTTC. It translates to CASSVAVGYGYTF.

This clonotype came up many times. The V and J genes are TRBV9 and TRBJ2-7; D remains unclear. Germline V lookup: CDR1 SGDLS, CDR2 YYNGEE. V dropped 4 bases and J dropped 6 bases, with 14 bases sitting between them. The CDR3 is made up of 13 amino acids. The CDR3 DNA follows: TGTGCCAGCAGCACCACCCCCTCTGGCGAGCAGTACTTC. It specifies CASSTTPSGEQYF.

This clonotype was seen at least ten times. This chain uses TRBV9 with TRBJ1-2; D is perhaps TRBD1 (6 bases). The V end lost 2 bases, the J end lost 6 bases, and 11 bases lay between the germline ends. From germline, CDR1 is SGDLS and CDR2 YYNGEE. This CDR3 is 13 amino acids long. CDR3 sequence reads: CASSVGQGNGYTF. In DNA form, the CDR3 reads TGTGCCAGCAGCGTTGGGCAGGGGAATGGCTACACCTTC.

This clonotype was found many times. The V call is TRBV9, the J call TRBJ2-5; TRBD2 agrees at 12 bases. The CDR3 spans 19 residues. Germline V gene lookup returns CDR1 SGDLS and CDR2 YYNGEE. J gave up 4 bases and V 0 bases, and 13 bases lay outside the gene matches. CDR3 protein: CASSVGASGGAGYPETQYF. In DNA form, the CDR3 reads TGTGCCAGCAGCGTAGGGGCTAGCGGGGGGGCAGGTTACCCAGAGACCCAGTACTTC. The full variable domain, in which reference TRBV9 and TRBJ2-5 provide the parts outside the CDR3, is DSGVTQTPKHLITATGQRVTLRCSPRSGDLSVYWYQQSLDQGLQFLIQYYNGEERAKGNILERFSAQQFPDLHSELNLSSLELGDSALYFCASSVGASGGAGYPETQYFGPGTRLLVL.

There are many counts of this clonotype. The chain recombines TRBV9 with TRBJ2-2; 7 bases are a match to TRBD1. CDR3 length equals 15 residues. The germline V gene has CDR1 SGDLS and CDR2 YYNGEE. V was pared by 2 bases and J by 2 bases, with 3 bases of the junction left unmatched. The DNA for the CDR3 is TGTGCCAGCAGCGTTACAGGGGAAAACACCGGGGAGCTGTTTTTT. This sequence encodes CASSVTGENTGELFF.